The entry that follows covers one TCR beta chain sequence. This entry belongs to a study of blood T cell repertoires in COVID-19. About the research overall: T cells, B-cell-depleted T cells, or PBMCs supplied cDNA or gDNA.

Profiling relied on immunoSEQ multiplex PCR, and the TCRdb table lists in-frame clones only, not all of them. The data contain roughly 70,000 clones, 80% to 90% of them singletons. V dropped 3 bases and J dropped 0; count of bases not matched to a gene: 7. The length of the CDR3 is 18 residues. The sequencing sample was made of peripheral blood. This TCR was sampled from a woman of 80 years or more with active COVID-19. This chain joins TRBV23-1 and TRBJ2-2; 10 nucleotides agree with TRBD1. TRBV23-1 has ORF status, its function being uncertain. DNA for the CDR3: TGCGCCAGCAGTCAGTGGGGACAGGGGTCTACGAACACCGGGGAGCTGTTTTTT. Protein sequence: CASSQWGQGSTNTGELFF.